The next 31 T cell receptor beta chains were all read from a single sample in a study of tumor-infiltrating lymphocytes in primary liver carcinoma. Taking about 17-32 mg of unsorted bulk tissue, the authors co-extracted RNA and DNA. A primer matching the constant region was used to make TCR beta cDNA from approximately 0.55 ug of total RNA. Employing slightly modified ARM-PCR, three nested multiplex PCR rounds were run, and these gave rise to the TCR beta libraries. The first two PCR rounds used TRBV1-TRBV30 forward primers with a C-beta reverse primer, nine to eleven cycles each. From the multiplex PCR reads, TCRdb called clonotypes with MiXCR, one entry per CDR3 protein. Among approximately 92,000 distinct CDR3 sequences, 68% were seen once, and the ten largest hold under 30%. The source material was tumor-adjacent normal liver tissue. The receptors shown here come from a man between 40 and 49 years old with primary liver carcinoma and hepatitis B virus infection.

This clonotype appeared a single time. J is TRBJ2-2 and V is TRBV6-2 or TRBV6-3, with no clear D. The germline V gene has CDR1 MNHEY and CDR2 SVGEGT. Between the trimmed V and J ends, which lost 8 bases and 3 bases, there was a span of 4 bases. This CDR3 has 11 amino acids. CDR3 sequence reads: CASQYTGELFF. The CDR3 bases are TGTGCCAGCCAATACACCGGGGAGCTGTTTTTT.

The table lists this clonotype with many counts. The rearrangement links TRBV11-2 to TRBJ2-2; the D is unclear. V lost 3 bases, J lost 0 bases, and 11 bases lay in between. Germline values: CDR1 SGHAT, CDR2 FQNNGV. The length of the CDR3 is 16 residues. The CDR3 nucleotides read TGTGCCAGCAGCTTTGGGCCGGTCGCGAACACCGGGGAGCTGTTTTTT. It encodes CASSFGPVANTGELFF.

With regard to this clonotype: One base away lies a much larger clone, so this may be a sequencing read error. The V gene is TRBV14, the J gene TRBJ2-5; D unresolved. The CDR3 length is 12 residues. Per the germline V gene, CDR1 is SGHDN and CDR2 is FVKESK. This CDR3 reads CANSQVRETQYF. CDR3 DNA sequence: TGTGCCAACAGCCAAGTTCGAGAGACCCAGTACTTC.

This clonotype was detected many times. This chain uses TRBV12-3 or TRBV12-4 with TRBJ2-7; D gene unclear. The V gene lost 8 bases and the J gene lost 2 bases, with 13 bases spanning the gap. The CDR3 has 13 residues. The chain's CDR3 is CASALGRTYEQYF. CDR3 in DNA: TGTGCCAGCGCTTTGGGCCGAACCTACGAGCAGTACTTC.

This clonotype appeared a single time. The gene calls are TRBV11-2 and TRBJ2-7; TRBD2 matches 7 bases. The CDR3 is made up of 15 amino acids. The V gene end was trimmed by 5 bases and the J gene end by 0 bases; junction bases not matched to a gene: 7. CDR1 and CDR2 (germline): SGHAT, FQNNGV. For the CDR3, the DNA is TGTGCCAGCAGCCTCCGGGGGGAGAGCTCCTACGAGCAGTACTTC. Its protein is CASSLRGESSYEQYF. Combining the CDR3 with reference TRBV11-2 and TRBJ2-7 gives the whole variable domain EAGVAQSPRYKIIEKRQSVAFWCNPISGHATLYWYQQILGQGPKLLIQFQNNGVVDDSQLPKDRFSAERLKGVDSTLKIQPAKLEDSAVYLCASSLRGESSYEQYFGPGTRLTVT.

To note about this clonotype: A read error may be the cause here, since a much bigger clone is one base away. The chain is built from TRBV7-8 and TRBJ2-1; 12 nucleotides match TRBD2. CDR3 length: 15 residues. The germline V gene has CDR1 SGHVS and CDR2 FQNEAQ. CDR3 bases: TGTGTCAGCAGACCCCTAGCGGGAGGGGCTAATGAGCAGTTCTTC. It translates to CVSRPLAGGANEQFF.

This clonotype was counted ten times or more. CDR3 coding DNA: TGCGCCAGCAGCCATACACCGGGACCCAGCTCCTACAATGAGCAGTTCTTC. It codes for CASSHTPGPSSYNEQFF. This sequence joins TRBV4-1 and TRBJ2-1, with D tentatively TRBD1 or TRBD2 (5 bases each). Between the trimmed V and J ends, which lost 3 bases and 0 bases, there was a span of 15 bases. Germline assignment: CDR1 MGHRA and CDR2 YSYEKL. The CDR3 spans 17 residues.

Of note for this clonotype: At one end the junction does not follow the germline gene, possibly because of a read error. This chain joins TRBV5-4 and TRBJ2-3; D call uncertain. The CDR3 runs to 12 residues. Germline V lookup: CDR1 SGHNT, CDR2 YYREEE (reference sequence). This chain's CDR3 is CASSSHLDTQYF. The DNA of the CDR3 is TGTGCCAGCAGCTCGCACTTGGATACGCAATATTTT.

On this clonotype itself: One junction end disagrees with the germline gene, perhaps due to a read error. The gene calls are TRBV11-2 and TRBJ2-5; 10 nucleotides agree with TRBD2. Germline CDR1 reads SGHAT; CDR2 reads FQNNGV. The CDR3 length is 18 residues. The chain's CDR3 is CASSTRPGLAAYQETQYF. In nucleotides, the CDR3 is TGTGCCAGCAGCACACGTCCTGGACTAGCGGCGTACCAAGAGACCCAATACTTC.

This sequence joins TRBV11-2 and TRBJ1-1; 8 nucleotides agree with TRBD1. The V gene end was trimmed by 7 bases and the J gene end by 8 bases; junction bases not matched to a gene: 12. CDR3 size: 14 residues. Germline V gene lookup returns CDR1 SGHAT and CDR2 FQNNGV. The CDR3 coding sequence is TGTGCCAGCAACTCCGCCCAGGGGGCTGGGGAAGCTTTCTTT. It encodes CASNSAQGAGEAFF.

This clonotype has a handful of counts. This could be a read error, since a much larger clone is one nucleotide away. V usage is TRBV2 and J usage is TRBJ2-7; a possible D gene is TRBD2 (5 bases). Looked up from germline, CDR1 is SNHLY and CDR2 is FYNNEI. With 8 bases removed from V and 2 bases from J, the gap between germline ends came to 13 bases. The CDR3 sequence is 13 residues long. CDR3 bases: TGTGCCAGCGGGGAGACAAATGCCTACGAGCAGTACTTC. Residues: CASGETNAYEQYF.

For this clonotype: A much larger clone differs from this one at a single base, so this may be a read error. V and J are TRBV5-6 and TRBJ2-7; 7 bases fit TRBD2. Germline trimming cut 6 bases from V and 5 bases from J; bases unmatched to any gene: 17. CDR3 length: 16 residues. Germline values: CDR1 SGHDT, CDR2 YYEEEE. The CDR3 DNA sequence: TGTGCCAGCAACTGGTCTGGGGCTAGCGGATGGAACGAGCAGTACTTC. The encoded protein is CASNWSGASGWNEQYF.

Note on this clonotype: Given a much more abundant clone one base away, this may be a read error. Since no conserved phenylalanine or tryptophan closes the CDR3, a read error is the likely cause. As DNA, the CDR3 is TGTGCCATCCAAGGCGCGAGCTCCTACAATGAGCAGTTCTTA. Amino acid sequence: CAIQGASSYNEQFL. The chain recombines TRBV10-3 with TRBJ2-1; D remains unclear. Germline lookup yields CDR1 ENHRY and CDR2 SYGVKD. The germline V and J ends were trimmed by 8 bases and 0 bases, with 11 bases remaining between them. CDR3 size: 14 residues.

To note about this clonotype: Since the CDR3 does not end with the conserved phenylalanine or tryptophan, this likely comes from a read error. J is TRBJ2-3 and V is TRBV6-4; 9 nucleotides line up with TRBD1. CDR3 length: 15 amino acids. Unmatched junction bases numbered 6, after V lost 2 bases and J lost 6 bases. Germline CDR1 is MRHNA and CDR2 is SNTAGT. The CDR3 loop reads CASSDGDRETDTQYS. The CDR3, as DNA: TGTGCCAGCAGTGACGGGGACAGGGAGACGGATACGCAGTATTCT.

This clonotype appeared a single time. Mismatch with germline at one junction end may stem from a read error. This rearrangement joins TRBV30 to TRBJ1-5; the D is unclear. The CDR3 consists of 17 residues. Germline CDR1 reads GTSNPN; CDR2 reads SVGIG (reference sequence). This CDR3 is CAWSAPWQQGSNQPQHF. The CDR3 region has the DNA TGTGCCTGGAGTGCCCCTTGGCAGCAAGGTAGCAATCAACCCCAGCATTTT. The whole variable domain, filled in from reference TRBV30 and TRBJ1-5, reads SQTIHQWPATLVQPVGSPLSLECTVEGTSNPNLYWYRQAAGRGLQLLFYSVGIGQISSEVPQNLSASRPQDRQFILSSKKLLLSDSGFYLCAWSAPWQQGSNQPQHFGDGTRLSIL.

This clonotype appeared once. A clone one base away is much larger, so this may be a read error. The rearrangement uses TRBV4-1 and TRBJ1-5; 8 bases map to TRBD1. J lost 6 bases, V lost 4 bases, and 14 bases had no gene match. The CDR3 covers 17 residues. Germline assignment: CDR1 MGHRA and CDR2 YSYEKL. The CDR3 region has the DNA TGCGCCAGCAGCCCGGGATTCAACAGGGGGTATTCTCAGCCCCAGCATTTT. This encodes CASSPGFNRGYSQPQHF.

Comments on this clonotype: The CDR3 does not end in the conserved phenylalanine or tryptophan, so this is likely a read error. The gene calls are TRBV6-1 and TRBJ2-7, with a weak D call TRBD2 (6 bases). Germline loops: CDR1 MNHNS, CDR2 SASEGT. The V gene lost 4 bases and the J gene lost 3 bases, with 10 bases spanning the gap. The CDR3 contains 13 residues. CDR3 bases: TGTGCCAGCAGTGGTATTAGCGGCTACGAGCAGTACTTA. Translation gives CASSGISGYEQYL.

On this clonotype: This clone may be a read error of a much larger clone one base away. V is TRBV6-6 and J is TRBJ1-5, with a possible D match to TRBD1 (5 bases). CDR3 size: 16 residues. V lost 5 bases to trimming and J lost 0 bases, with 14 bases between them. CDR1 is MNHNY and CDR2 is SVGAGI in the germline V gene (reference sequence). The DNA for the CDR3 is TGTGCCAGCAGTCACGGGACCTTATATAGCAATCAGCCCCAGCATTTT. Translation gives CASSHGTLYSNQPQHF.

In the case of this clonotype: A read error may produce the germline difference seen at one junction end. CDR3 DNA: TGTGCCAGTAGCTTAACGGGGAGCTCCTACAATGAGCAGTTCTTC. It yields the protein CASSLTGSSYNEQFF. The chain recombines TRBV11-2 with TRBJ2-1; TRBD2 is a possible D gene (5 bases). The germline V gene encodes CDR1 SGHAT and CDR2 FQNNGV. This CDR3 has 15 residues.

To note about this clonotype: Just one base apart from a much larger clone, this may be a read error. This chain uses TRBV6-2 or TRBV6-3 with TRBJ2-3; D perhaps matches TRBD2 (6 bases). Per germline, CDR1 MNHEY and CDR2 SVGEGT. The CDR3 runs to 13 residues. The CDR3 sequence: CANSKPGRDTQYF. The CDR3, as DNA: TGTGCCAACAGTAAACCGGGGAGGGATACGCAGTATTTT.

In regard to this clonotype: One end of the junction varies from germline; a read error may be responsible. This sequence joins TRBV11-1 and TRBJ2-7; no reliable D call. Germline V lookup: CDR1 SGHAT, CDR2 FQDESV (reference sequence). The CDR3 loop spans 16 amino acids. CDR3 coding DNA: TGTGCCAACAGCTTACGTTTTGATTACGATACCTACGAGCAGTATTTC. This translates into CANSLRFDYDTYEQYF.

A word on this clonotype: This could be a read error, since a much larger clone is one nucleotide away. The chain links TRBV6-1 to TRBJ2-7; 9 bases are a match to TRBD2. CDR3 length equals 14 residues. The trim removed 10 bases at V and 1 base at J, leaving 8 bases unmatched. Germline CDR1 and CDR2: MNHNS and SASEGT. For the CDR3, the DNA is TGTGCCATCAGGACGGGACTAGCTTCCTACGAGCAGTACTTC. Translating it yields CAIRTGLASYEQYF.

Worth noting for this clonotype: A single base separates this from a much larger clone, so it may be a read error. The J gene is TRBJ2-5, the V gene TRBV12-3 or TRBV12-4; 10 bases are a match to TRBD2. This CDR3 region has 16 residues. The ends lost 5 bases at V and 2 bases at J; junction bases unmatched: 8. The CDR3 protein is CASSKPGTSDQETQYF. The CDR3 region has the DNA TGTGCCAGCAGTAAGCCCGGGACTAGCGATCAAGAGACCCAGTACTTC.

Note on this clonotype: Because it lacks the conserved phenylalanine or tryptophan at the end, this CDR3 is likely a read error. The CDR3 loop reads CASSLELGSYEQYS. The CDR3 DNA sequence: TGTGCCAGCAGCTTAGAGTTGGGTTCCTACGAGCAGTACTCC. The chain recombines TRBV11-1 with TRBJ2-7; unclear D gene. Germline CDR1 and CDR2: SGHAT and FQDESV (reference sequence). There are 14 residues in the CDR3. V gave up 1 base and J gave up 1 base, with 8 bases separating them.

Many counts were recorded for this clonotype. The chain employs TRBV12-3 or TRBV12-4 and TRBJ2-3, with D perhaps matching TRBD2 (6 bases). This CDR3 is built from 14 residues. V was shortened by 5 bases and J by 0 bases, with 9 bases between the two germline ends. The CDR3 region is CASSPRESTDTQYF. The CDR3 DNA reads as TGTGCCAGCAGTCCCCGGGAGAGCACAGATACGCAGTATTTT.

Notes on this clonotype: The junction does not match germline at one end; this may be a read error. The chain combines TRBV29-1 with TRBJ2-3, with D tentatively TRBD1 or TRBD2 (6 bases each). The CDR3 runs to 17 residues. Germline CDR1 SQVTM, CDR2 ANQGSEA. The CDR3 nucleotides read TGCAGTGTTGATCGGGACACTATCGGGACTAGCACAGATACGCAGTATTTT. It yields the protein CSVDRDTIGTSTDTQYF.

This clonotype was counted ten times or more. V and J are TRBV14 and TRBJ2-7; D unresolved. With 4 bases removed from V and 5 bases from J, the gap between germline ends came to 18 bases. This CDR3 is built from 15 residues. CDR1 is SGHDN, CDR2 FVKESK, per germline. The CDR3 spells CASSPRASRRNEQYF. In DNA, the CDR3 is TGTGCCAGCAGCCCCAGAGCGAGCAGAAGGAACGAGCAGTACTTC.

Concerning this clonotype: Relative to the germline gene, one junction end is altered; a read error may explain this. V usage is TRBV11-2 and J usage is TRBJ2-7; 9 nucleotides agree with TRBD1. The CDR3 extends over 15 amino acids. The germline gives CDR1 SGHAT, CDR2 FQNNGV. The CDR3 loop reads CPSSSTGGRRYEQHF. CDR3 sequence (DNA): TGTCCCAGCAGCTCTACAGGGGGCCGGAGATACGAGCAGCACTTC.

Note on this clonotype: One base away lies a much larger clone, so this may be a sequencing read error. The rearrangement joins TRBV12-3 or TRBV12-4 to TRBJ2-1; 12 bases align to TRBD2. The CDR3 sequence is 13 residues long. CDR3 region: CVILTSGSYEQFF. The CDR3 bases are TGTGTCATCCTGACTAGCGGGAGTTATGAGCAGTTCTTC.

Points on this clonotype: This may stem from a read error, because a much larger clone lies one nucleotide away. Because the CDR3 is missing its conserved closing phenylalanine or tryptophan, this is likely a read error. It is unclear where the CDR3 begins or ends on the DNA, so no DNA is shown, and the CDR3 is as TCRdb lists it. V and J are TRBV28 and TRBJ2-7; TRBD1, the D gene given by the table, was not confirmed from the DNA. The CDR3 sequence runs 13 residues, both termini included. The germline gives CDR1 MDHEN, CDR2 SYDVKM. CDR3 residues: CASSPSARGRITL.

A note on this clonotype: The junction differs from germline at one of its ends, possibly a read error. This sequence joins TRBV11-2 and TRBJ2-6, with TRBD1 identical over 7 bases. Germline V gene data show CDR1 as SGHAT and CDR2 as FQNNGV. The length of the CDR3 is 21 residues. For the CDR3, the DNA is TGTGCCAGCAGCAGAAATGTCGGCCAGACAGGGTCTGATTCTGGGGCCAGCGTCCTGACTTTC. This sequence encodes CASSRNVGQTGSDSGASVLTF.